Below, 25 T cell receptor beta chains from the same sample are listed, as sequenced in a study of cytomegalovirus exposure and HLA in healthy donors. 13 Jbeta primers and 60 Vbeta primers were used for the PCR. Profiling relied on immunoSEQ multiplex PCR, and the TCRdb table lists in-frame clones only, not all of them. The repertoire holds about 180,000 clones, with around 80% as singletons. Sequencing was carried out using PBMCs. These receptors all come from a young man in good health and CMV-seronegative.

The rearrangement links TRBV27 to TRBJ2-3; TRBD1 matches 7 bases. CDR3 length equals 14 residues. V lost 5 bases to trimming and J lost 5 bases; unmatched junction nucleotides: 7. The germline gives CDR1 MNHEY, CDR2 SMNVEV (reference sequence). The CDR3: CASSPGTVGDTQYF. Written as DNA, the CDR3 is TGTGCCAGCAGTCCCGGGACAGTAGGAGATACGCAGTATTTT.

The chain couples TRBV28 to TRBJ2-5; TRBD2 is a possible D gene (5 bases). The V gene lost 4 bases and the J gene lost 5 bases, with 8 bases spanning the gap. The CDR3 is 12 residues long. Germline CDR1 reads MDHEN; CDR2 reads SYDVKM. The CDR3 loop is CASSSGEETQYF. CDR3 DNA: TGTGCCAGCAGTTCCGGGGAGGAGACCCAGTACTTC. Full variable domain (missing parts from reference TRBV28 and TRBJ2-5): DVKVTQSSRYLVKRTGEKVFLECVQDMDHENMFWYRQDPGLGLRLIYFSYDVKMKEKGDIPEGYSVSREKKERFSLILESASTNQTSMYLCASSSGEETQYFGPGTRLLVL.

CDR3 region: CASSLFGRGQFF. The CDR3 region has the DNA TGTGCCAGCAGCTTATTCGGGAGAGGGCAGTTCTTC. The chain carries TRBV13 and TRBJ2-1; possible D gene TRBD2, 6 bases. V was clipped by 2 bases and J by 12 bases, with 11 bases between them. This CDR3 spans 12 amino acids. Per the germline V gene, CDR1 is PRHDT and CDR2 is FYEKMQ (reference sequence).

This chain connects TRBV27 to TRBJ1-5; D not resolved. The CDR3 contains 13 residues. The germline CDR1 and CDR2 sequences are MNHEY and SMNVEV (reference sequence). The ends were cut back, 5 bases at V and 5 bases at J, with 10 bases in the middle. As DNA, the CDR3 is TGTGCCAGCAGTCCTTTAGATCATCAGCCCCAGCATTTT. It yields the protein CASSPLDHQPQHF.

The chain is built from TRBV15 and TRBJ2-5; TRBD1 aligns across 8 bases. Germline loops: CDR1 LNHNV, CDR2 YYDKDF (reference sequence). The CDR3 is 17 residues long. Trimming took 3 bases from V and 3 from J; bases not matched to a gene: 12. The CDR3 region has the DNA TGTGCCACCAGCAGGATCACAGGGGGTAGGGGAAAAGAGACCCAGTACTTC. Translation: CATSRITGGRGKETQYF.

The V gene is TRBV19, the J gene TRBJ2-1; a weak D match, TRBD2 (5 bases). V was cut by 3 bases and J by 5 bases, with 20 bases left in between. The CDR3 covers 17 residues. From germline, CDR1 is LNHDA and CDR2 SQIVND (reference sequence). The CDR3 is CASSISPTWTSNNEQFF. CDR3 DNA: TGTGCCAGTAGTATTAGTCCCACCTGGACTTCCAACAATGAGCAGTTCTTC.

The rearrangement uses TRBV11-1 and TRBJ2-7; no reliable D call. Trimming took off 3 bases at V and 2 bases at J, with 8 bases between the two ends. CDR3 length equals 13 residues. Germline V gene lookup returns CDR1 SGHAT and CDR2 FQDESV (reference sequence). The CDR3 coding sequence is TGTGCCAGCAGCTTTGTGGCAGCCTACGAGCAGTACTTC. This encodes CASSFVAAYEQYF. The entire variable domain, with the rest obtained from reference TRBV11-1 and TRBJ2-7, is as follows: EAEVAQSPRYKITEKSQAVAFWCDPISGHATLYWYRQILGQGPELLVQFQDESVVDDSQLPKDRFSAERLKGVDSTLKIQPAELGDSAMYLCASSFVAAYEQYFGPGTRLTVT.

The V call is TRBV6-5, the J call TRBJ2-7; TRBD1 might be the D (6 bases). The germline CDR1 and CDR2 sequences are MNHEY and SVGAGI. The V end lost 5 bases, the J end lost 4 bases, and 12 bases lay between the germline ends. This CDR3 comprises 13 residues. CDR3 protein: CASSDRQTYEQYF. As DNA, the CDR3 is TGTGCCAGCAGTGACAGGCAGACTTACGAGCAGTACTTC.

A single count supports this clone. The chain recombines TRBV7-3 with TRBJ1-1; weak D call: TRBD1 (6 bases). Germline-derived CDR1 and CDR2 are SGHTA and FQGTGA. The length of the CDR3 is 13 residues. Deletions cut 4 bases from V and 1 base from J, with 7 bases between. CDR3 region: CASSWGQNTEAFF. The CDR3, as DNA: TGTGCCAGCAGCTGGGGACAGAACACTGAAGCTTTCTTT.

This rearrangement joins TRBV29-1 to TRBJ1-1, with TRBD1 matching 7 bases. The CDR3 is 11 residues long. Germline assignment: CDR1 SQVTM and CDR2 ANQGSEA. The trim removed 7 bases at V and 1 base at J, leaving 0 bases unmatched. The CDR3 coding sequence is TGCAGCGGACAGGGGAACACTGAAGCTTTCTTT. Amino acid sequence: CSGQGNTEAFF.

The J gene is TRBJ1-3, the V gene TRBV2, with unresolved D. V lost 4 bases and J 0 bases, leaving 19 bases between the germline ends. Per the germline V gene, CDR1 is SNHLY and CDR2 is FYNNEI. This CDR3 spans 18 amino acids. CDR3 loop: CASSVYFVGGYSGNTIYF. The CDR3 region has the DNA TGTGCCAGCAGTGTATATTTCGTAGGCGGCTACTCTGGAAACACCATATATTTT.

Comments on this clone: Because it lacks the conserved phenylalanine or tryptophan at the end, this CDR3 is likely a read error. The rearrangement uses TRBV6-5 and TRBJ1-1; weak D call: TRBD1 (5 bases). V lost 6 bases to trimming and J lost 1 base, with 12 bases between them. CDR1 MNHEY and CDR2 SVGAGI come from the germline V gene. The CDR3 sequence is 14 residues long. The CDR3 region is CASSKKQANTEAFS. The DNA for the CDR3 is TGTGCCAGCAGCAAAAAACAGGCGAACACTGAAGCTTTCTCT.

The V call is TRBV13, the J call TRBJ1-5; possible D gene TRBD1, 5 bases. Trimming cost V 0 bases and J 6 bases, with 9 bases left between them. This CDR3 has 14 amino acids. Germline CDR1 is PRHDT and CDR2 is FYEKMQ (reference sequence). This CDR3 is CASSLGRVGQPQHF. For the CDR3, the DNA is TGTGCCAGCAGCTTAGGCAGGGTTGGTCAGCCCCAGCATTTT.

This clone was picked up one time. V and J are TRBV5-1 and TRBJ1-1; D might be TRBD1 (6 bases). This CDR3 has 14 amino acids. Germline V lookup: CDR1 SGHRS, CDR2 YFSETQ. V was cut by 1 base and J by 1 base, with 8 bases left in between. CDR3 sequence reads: CASSLRGTNTEAFF. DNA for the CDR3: TGCGCCAGCAGCTTGAGGGGGACGAACACTGAAGCTTTCTTT.

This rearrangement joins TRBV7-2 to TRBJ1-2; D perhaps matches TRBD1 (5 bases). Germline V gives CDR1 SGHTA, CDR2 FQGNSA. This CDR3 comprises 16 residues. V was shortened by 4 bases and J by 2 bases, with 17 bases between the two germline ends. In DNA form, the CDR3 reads TGTGCCAGCAGCTCCTATCCAGGGCCCTCAAACTATGGCTACACCTTC. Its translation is CASSSYPGPSNYGYTF.

CDR3 sequence (DNA): TGTGCCAGCTCACCAAACTACCGACAGGCTGAAGCTTTCTTT. Its protein product is CASSPNYRQAEAFF. The chain combines TRBV18 with TRBJ1-1, with a possible D match to TRBD1 (6 bases). CDR1 is KGHSH and CDR2 is LQKENI in the germline V gene. Between the trimmed V and J ends, which lost 2 bases and 6 bases, there was a span of 13 bases. The CDR3 runs to 14 residues. The complete variable domain, with remaining parts taken from reference TRBV18 and TRBJ1-1, reads NAGVMQNPRHLVRRRGQEARLRCSPMKGHSHVYWYRQLPEEGLKFMVYLQKENIIDESGMPKERFSAEFPKEGPSILRIQQVVRGDSAAYFCASSPNYRQAEAFFGQGTRLTVV.

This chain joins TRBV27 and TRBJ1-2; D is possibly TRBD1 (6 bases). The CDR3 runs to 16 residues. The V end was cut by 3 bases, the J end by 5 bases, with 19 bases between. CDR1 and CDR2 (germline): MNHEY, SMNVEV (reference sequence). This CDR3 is CASSFTPLGGEYGYTF. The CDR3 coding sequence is TGTGCCAGCAGTTTTACCCCTCTAGGGGGAGAGTATGGCTACACCTTC.

The CDR3 loop is CASSAQGLAGSDTQYF. CDR3 sequence (DNA): TGTGCCAGCAGCGCCCAGGGACTAGCGGGATCAGATACGCAGTATTTT. This sequence joins TRBV25-1 and TRBJ2-3, with 13 positions matching TRBD2. Losses at the gene ends were 6 bases for V and 4 bases for J; bases not matched to a gene: 7. CDR3 length equals 16 residues. In germline, CDR1 is MGHDK, CDR2 SYGVNS.

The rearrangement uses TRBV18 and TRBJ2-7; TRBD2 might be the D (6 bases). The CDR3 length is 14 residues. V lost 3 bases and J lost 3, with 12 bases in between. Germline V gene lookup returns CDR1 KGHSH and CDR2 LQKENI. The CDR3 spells CASSPSRGFYEQYF. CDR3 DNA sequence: TGTGCCAGCTCACCCTCGCGGGGATTCTACGAGCAGTACTTC.

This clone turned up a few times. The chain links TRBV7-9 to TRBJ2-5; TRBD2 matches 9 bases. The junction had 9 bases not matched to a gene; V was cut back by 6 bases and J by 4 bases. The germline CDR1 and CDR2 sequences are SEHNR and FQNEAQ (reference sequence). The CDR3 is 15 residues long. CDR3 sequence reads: CASRRRTSDSETQYF. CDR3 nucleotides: TGTGCCAGCAGGCGGCGGACTAGCGACTCAGAGACCCAGTACTTC.

The CDR3 coding sequence is TGTGCCAGTCAGGACAGGGGATTGGACGGCTACACCTTC. It specifies CASQDRGLDGYTF. The chain uses TRBV19 and TRBJ1-2; 9 bases match TRBD1. The CDR3 is 13 residues long. Trimming took 8 bases from V and 8 from J; bases not matched to a gene: 9. Germline CDR1 reads LNHDA; CDR2 reads SQIVND (reference sequence).

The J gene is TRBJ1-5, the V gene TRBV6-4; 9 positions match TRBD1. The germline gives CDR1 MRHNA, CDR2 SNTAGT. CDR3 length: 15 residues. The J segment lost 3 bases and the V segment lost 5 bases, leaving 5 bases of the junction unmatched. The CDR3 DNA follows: TGTGCCAGCAGTCTGACAGGGGGTCCCAATCAGCCCCAGCATTTT. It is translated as CASSLTGGPNQPQHF.

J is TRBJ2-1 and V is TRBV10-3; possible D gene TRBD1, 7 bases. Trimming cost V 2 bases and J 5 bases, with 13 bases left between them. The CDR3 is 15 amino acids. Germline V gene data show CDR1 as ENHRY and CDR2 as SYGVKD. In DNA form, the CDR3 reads TGTGCCATCAGTGAGCTGCCAGGGGGGAACAATGAGCAGTTCTTC. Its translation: CAISELPGGNNEQFF.

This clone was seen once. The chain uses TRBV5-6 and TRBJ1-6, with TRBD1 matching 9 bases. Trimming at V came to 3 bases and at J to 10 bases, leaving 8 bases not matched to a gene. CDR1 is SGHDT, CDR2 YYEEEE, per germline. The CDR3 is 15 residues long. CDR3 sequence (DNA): TGTGCCAGCAGCTCTATTGACAGGGGGGGCTCACCCCTCCACTTT. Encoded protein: CASSSIDRGGSPLHF. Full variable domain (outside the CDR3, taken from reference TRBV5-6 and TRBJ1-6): DAGVTQSPTHLIKTRGQQVTLRCSPKSGHDTVSWYQQALGQGPQFIFQYYEEEERQRGNFPDRFSGHQFPNYSSELNVNALLLGDSALYLCASSSIDRGGSPLHFGNGTRLTVT.

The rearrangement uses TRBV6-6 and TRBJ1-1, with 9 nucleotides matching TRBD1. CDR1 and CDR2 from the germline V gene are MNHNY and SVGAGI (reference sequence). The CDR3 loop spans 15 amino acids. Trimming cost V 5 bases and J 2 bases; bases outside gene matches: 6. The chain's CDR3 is CASSQGQGRNTEAFF. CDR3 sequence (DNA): TGTGCCAGCAGTCAAGGACAGGGGAGAAACACTGAAGCTTTCTTT.